This entry describes one TCR beta chain. Its target is not known. J was trimmed by 5 bases and V by 0 bases; bases with no gene match: 10. The CDR3 covers 16 residues. In germline, CDR1 is SQVTM, CDR2 ANQGSEA. RNA was extracted from bulk tissue without any cell sorting. The sample comes from a study of tumor and adjacent non-tumor tissue in lung cancer. Study information: Samples averaged around 4.2 million productive TCRbeta reads each.

A modified ARM-PCR protocol with three rounds of nested PCR amplified TCRbeta. Via MiXCR, TCRdb re-called the multiplex PCR reads, giving one row per CDR3 protein. The sample lists 60,000 to 85,000 distinct CDR3 sequences, around 74% occurring once. Study conclusions and caveats: Compared with tumor, normal lung showed significantly lower TCR diversity. Patients with more diverse tumor TCRs had worse survival.

This clonotype originated in a woman aged 45-59 years with non-small cell lung cancer. The chain links TRBV29-1 to TRBJ2-5, with 9 bases identical to TRBD1. The sequencing sample was made of lung tumor tissue. CDR3 in DNA: TGCAGCGTTGAAGATCCCGGGACAGGGCAGAGCGAGACCCAGTACTTC. Protein product: CSVEDPGTGQSETQYF.